Sequencing of this T cell receptor beta chain was carried out in a study of control samples from healthy donors and cancer patients. Germline values: CDR1 SGHVS, CDR2 FQNEAQ. V lost 2 bases and J 6 bases, leaving 23 bases between the germline ends. The CDR3 consists of 18 residues. TCRdb's copy holds only in-frame clones and misses some; the assay was immunoSEQ multiplex PCR. The data show approximately 150,000 clones, with 88% seen just once and about 1.7% held by the top ten. This receptor was obtained from a man in his late teens or twenties in good health. Sequencing used blood. This chain uses TRBV7-8 with TRBJ2-1; no definite D call. The DNA of the CDR3 is TGTGCCAGCAGCTTAAGGGTCGGACCGCCAGCCCCCGCCAATGAGCAGTTCTTC. This codes for CASSLRVGPPAPANEQFF.